This T cell receptor beta chain was obtained from a study of T cell clones after liver transplantation. Study details: Samples came pre-transplant, pre-randomization before withdrawal, and post-randomization after withdrawal ended.

Produced via immunoSEQ multiplex PCR; TCRdb's table is partial and in-frame only. Counted here are approximately 100,000 clones, roughly four fifths occurring once; the ten biggest clones make up about 2.6%. Trimming took 3 bases from V and 6 from J, leaving 13 bases between them. The CDR3 has 15 residues. In germline, CDR1 is SGHRS, CDR2 YFSETQ. The TCR comes from a human patient who received a liver transplant. These T cells may partly come from the graft donor. The chain links TRBV5-1 to TRBJ1-6, with D perhaps TRBD1 (5 bases). This material consisted of CD4+ T cells from blood, taken 47 months after liver transplant. The CDR3 nucleotides are TGCGCCAGCAGCTCCCGGGACGGAGGTAATTCACCCCTCCACTTT. Amino acids: CASSSRDGGNSPLHF.